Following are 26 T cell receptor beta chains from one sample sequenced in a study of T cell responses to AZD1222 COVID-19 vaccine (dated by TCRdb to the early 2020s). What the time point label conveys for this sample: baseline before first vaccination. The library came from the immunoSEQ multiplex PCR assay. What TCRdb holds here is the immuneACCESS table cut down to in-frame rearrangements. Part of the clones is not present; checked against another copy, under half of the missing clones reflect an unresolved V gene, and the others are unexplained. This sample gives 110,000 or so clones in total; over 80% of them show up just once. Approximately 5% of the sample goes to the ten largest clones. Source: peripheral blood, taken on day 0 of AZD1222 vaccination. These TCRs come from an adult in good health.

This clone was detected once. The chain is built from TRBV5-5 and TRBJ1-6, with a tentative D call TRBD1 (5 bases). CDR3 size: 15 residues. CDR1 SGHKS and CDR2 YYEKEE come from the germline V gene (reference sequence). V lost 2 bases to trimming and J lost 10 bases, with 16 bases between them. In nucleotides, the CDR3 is TGTGCCAGCAGCTTTGGGCTGGGGGGGGGATCACCCCTCCACTTT. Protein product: CASSFGLGGGSPLHF.

The CDR3 DNA sequence: TGCGCCAGCAGCTCTGACTCCCAGAACACTGAAGCTTTCTTT. This encodes CASSSDSQNTEAFF. The V call is TRBV5-1, the J call TRBJ1-1, with D unclear. CDR3 length: 14 residues. V lost 3 bases, J lost 1 base, and 10 bases lay in between. The germline V gene has CDR1 SGHRS and CDR2 YFSETQ.

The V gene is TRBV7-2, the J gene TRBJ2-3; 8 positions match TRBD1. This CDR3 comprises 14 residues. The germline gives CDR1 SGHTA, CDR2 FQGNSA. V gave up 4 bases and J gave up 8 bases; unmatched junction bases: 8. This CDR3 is CASSYKTGDGTQYF. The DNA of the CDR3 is TGTGCCAGCAGCTATAAGACAGGGGATGGTACGCAGTATTTT.

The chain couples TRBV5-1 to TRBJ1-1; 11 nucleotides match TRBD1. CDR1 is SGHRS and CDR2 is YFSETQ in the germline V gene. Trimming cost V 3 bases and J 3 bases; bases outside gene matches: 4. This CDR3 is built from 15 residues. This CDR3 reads CASSWTGGWDTEAFF. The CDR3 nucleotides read TGCGCCAGCAGCTGGACAGGGGGCTGGGACACTGAAGCTTTCTTT.

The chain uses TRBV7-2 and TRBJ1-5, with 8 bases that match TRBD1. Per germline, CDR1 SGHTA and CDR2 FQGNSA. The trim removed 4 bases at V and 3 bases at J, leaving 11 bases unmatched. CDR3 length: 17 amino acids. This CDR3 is CASSSITDRVINQPQHF. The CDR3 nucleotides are TGTGCCAGCAGCTCAATTACGGACAGGGTGATCAATCAGCCCCAGCATTTT.

CDR3 DNA: TGTGCCAGCAGCTTAGGGGGTTACTATGGCTACACCTTC. This translates into CASSLGGYYGYTF. The chain carries TRBV7-2 and TRBJ1-2; D is unclear. V dropped 1 base and J dropped 3 bases, with 6 bases sitting between them. Germline CDR1 SGHTA, CDR2 FQGNSA. CDR3 size: 13 residues.

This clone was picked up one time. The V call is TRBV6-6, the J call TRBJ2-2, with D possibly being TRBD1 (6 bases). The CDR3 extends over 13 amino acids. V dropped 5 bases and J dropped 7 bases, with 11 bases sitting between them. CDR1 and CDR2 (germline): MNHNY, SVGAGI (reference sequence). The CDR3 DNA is TGTGCCAGCAGTACCCAGGGGAGCGGGGAGCTGTTTTTT. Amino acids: CASSTQGSGELFF.

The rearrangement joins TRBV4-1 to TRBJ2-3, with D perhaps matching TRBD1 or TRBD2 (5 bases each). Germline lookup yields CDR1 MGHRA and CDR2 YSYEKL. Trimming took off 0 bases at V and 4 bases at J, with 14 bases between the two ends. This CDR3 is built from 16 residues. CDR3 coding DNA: TGCGCCAGCAGCCAAGACCCGGGGCAGGGCTCAGATACGCAGTATTTT. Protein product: CASSQDPGQGSDTQYF.

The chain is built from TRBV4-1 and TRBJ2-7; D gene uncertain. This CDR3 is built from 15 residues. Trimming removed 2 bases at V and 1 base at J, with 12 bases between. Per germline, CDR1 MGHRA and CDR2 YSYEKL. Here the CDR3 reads CASSQLSAGSYEQYF. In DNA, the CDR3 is TGCGCCAGCAGCCAATTGAGCGCCGGATCCTACGAGCAGTACTTC.

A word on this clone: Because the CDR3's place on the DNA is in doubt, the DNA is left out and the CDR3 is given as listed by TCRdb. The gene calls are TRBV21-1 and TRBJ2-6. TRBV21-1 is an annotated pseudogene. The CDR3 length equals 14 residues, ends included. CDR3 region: CASLVGPGANVLTF.

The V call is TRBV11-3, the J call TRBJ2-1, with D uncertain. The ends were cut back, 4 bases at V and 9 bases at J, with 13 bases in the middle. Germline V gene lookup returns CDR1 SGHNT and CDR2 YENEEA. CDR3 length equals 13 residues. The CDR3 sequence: CASSSTRLGEQFF. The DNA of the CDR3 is TGTGCCAGCAGCTCCACAAGACTGGGTGAGCAGTTCTTC.

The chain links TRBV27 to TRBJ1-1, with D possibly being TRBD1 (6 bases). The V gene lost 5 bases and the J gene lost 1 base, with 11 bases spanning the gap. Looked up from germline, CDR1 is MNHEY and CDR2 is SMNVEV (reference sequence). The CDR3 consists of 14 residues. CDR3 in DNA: TGTGCCAGCAGTCCCTCGGGGGCGAACACTGAAGCTTTCTTT. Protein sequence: CASSPSGANTEAFF.

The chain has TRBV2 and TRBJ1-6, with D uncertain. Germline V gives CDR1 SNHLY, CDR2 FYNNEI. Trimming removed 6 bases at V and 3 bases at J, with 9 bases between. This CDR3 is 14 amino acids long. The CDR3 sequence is CASRPDSYNSPLHF. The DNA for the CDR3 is TGTGCCAGCAGGCCAGATAGCTATAATTCACCCCTCCACTTT.

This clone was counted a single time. CDR3 sequence (DNA): TGTGCCAGCAGCCAAGCACCCTCGTGGGACTCCTACAATGAGCAGTTCTTC. This translates into CASSQAPSWDSYNEQFF. The chain uses TRBV4-2 and TRBJ2-1; D is undetermined. V was clipped by 1 base and J by 0 bases, with 13 bases between them. This CDR3 region has 17 residues. Germline CDR1 and CDR2: LGHNA and YNFKEQ.

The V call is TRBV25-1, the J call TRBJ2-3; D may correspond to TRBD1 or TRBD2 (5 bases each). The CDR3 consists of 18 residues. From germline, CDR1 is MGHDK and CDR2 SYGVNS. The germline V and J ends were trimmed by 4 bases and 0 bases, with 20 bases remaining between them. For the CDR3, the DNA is TGTGCCAGCAGTGGGAAGGGACCCGACACAACTAGCACAGATACGCAGTATTTT. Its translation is CASSGKGPDTTSTDTQYF.

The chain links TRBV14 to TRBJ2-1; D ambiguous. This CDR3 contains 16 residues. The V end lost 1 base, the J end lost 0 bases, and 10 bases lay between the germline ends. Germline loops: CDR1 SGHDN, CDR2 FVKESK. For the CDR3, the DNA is TGTGCCAGCAGCCAAGTCAGGCTAATCTCCTACAATGAGCAGTTCTTC. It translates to CASSQVRLISYNEQFF.

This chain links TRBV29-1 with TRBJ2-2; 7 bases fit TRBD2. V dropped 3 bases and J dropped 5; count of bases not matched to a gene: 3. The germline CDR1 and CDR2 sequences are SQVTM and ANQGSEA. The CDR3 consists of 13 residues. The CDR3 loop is CSVEPGRTGELFF. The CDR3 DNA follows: TGCAGCGTTGAGCCCGGGAGGACCGGGGAGCTGTTTTTT.

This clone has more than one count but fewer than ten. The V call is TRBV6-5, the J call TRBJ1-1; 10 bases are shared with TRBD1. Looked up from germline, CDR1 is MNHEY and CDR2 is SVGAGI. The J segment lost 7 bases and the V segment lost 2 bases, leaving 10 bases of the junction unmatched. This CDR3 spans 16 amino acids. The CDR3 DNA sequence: TGTGCCAGCAGTTACCGTTCGACAGGGGGCGACAATGAAGCTTTCTTT. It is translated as CASSYRSTGGDNEAFF.

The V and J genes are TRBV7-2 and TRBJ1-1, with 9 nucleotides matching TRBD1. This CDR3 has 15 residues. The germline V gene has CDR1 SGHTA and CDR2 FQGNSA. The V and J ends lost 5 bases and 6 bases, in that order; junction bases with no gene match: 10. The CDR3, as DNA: TGTGCCAGCAGCCCCCAAATTGGGGACAGGGCTGAAGCTTTCTTT. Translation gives CASSPQIGDRAEAFF.

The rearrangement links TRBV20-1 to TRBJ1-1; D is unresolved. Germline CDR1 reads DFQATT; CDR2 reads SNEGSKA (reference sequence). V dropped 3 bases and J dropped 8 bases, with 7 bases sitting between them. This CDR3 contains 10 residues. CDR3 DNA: TGCAGTGCTAGTTATCAGGAAGCTTTCTTT. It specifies CSASYQEAFF.

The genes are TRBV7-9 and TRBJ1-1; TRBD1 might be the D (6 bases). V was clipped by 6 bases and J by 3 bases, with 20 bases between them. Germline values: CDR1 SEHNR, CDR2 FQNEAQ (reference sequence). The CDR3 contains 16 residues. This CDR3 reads CASSFTGMPEDTEAFF. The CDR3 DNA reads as TGTGCCAGCAGTTTCACAGGGATGCCGGAGGACACTGAAGCTTTCTTT.

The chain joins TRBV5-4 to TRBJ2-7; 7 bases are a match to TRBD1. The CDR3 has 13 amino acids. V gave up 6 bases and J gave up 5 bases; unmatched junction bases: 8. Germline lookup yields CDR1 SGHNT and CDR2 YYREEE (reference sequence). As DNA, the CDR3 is TGTGCCAGCAAGACCCTTACAGGGGACGAGCAGTACTTC. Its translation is CASKTLTGDEQYF.

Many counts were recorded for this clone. The CDR3 nucleotides are TGTGCCAGTAGTATAGGGACAGGGAACGAGCAGTACTTC. It codes for CASSIGTGNEQYF. This sequence joins TRBV19 and TRBJ2-7, with 8 bases aligning to TRBD1. The junction had 1 base not matched to a gene; V was cut back by 1 base and J by 5 bases. Germline V gene data show CDR1 as LNHDA and CDR2 as SQIVND (reference sequence). The CDR3 sequence is 13 residues long.

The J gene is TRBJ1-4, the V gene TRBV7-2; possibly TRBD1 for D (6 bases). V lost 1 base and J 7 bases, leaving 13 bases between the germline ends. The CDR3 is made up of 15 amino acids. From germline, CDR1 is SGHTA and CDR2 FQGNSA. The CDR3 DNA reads TGTGCCAGCAGCTTAGACGGCAGGGGCCTTGAAAAACTGTTTTTT. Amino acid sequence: CASSLDGRGLEKLFF.

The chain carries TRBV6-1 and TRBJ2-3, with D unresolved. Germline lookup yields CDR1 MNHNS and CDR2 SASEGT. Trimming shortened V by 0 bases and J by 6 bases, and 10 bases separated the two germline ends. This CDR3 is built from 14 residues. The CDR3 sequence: CASSEADSRDTQYF. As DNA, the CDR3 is TGTGCCAGCAGTGAAGCGGATTCACGGGATACGCAGTATTTT.

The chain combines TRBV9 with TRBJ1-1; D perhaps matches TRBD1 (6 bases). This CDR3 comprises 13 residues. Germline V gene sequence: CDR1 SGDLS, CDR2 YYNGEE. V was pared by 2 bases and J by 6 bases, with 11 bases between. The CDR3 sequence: CASSVRGEAEAFF. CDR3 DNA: TGTGCCAGCAGCGTCAGGGGCGAGGCTGAAGCTTTCTTT.